Below are 9 T cell receptor beta chains sequenced from a single sample in a study of blood T cell repertoires in COVID-19. Libraries were prepared by immunoSEQ multiplex PCR; TCRdb keeps only in-frame clonotypes and omits some of them. The sample yields about 400,000 clones, more than 70% seen once. The sample consisted of peripheral blood. All receptors come from a man in his forties with acute or convalescent COVID-19.

The chain joins TRBV5-4 to TRBJ2-3; 8 nucleotides match TRBD1. This CDR3 comprises 15 residues. Germline V gene sequence: CDR1 SGHNT, CDR2 YYREEE (reference sequence). J was trimmed by 0 bases and V by 4 bases; bases with no gene match: 4. The CDR3 DNA sequence: TGTGCCAGCAGCATAAGACAGGGGAGCACAGATACGCAGTATTTT. It is translated as CASSIRQGSTDTQYF.

This chain uses TRBV7-9 with TRBJ2-7, with 8 bases matching TRBD1. After removal of 5 bases from V and 3 bases from J, the junction contained 6 bases not matched to a gene. CDR1 is SEHNR and CDR2 is FQNEAQ in the germline V gene (reference sequence). This CDR3 has 14 amino acids. CDR3 region: CASSLLDRDYEQYF. The CDR3, as DNA: TGTGCCAGCAGCCTTTTGGACAGGGACTACGAGCAGTACTTC.

The rearrangement joins TRBV7-9 to TRBJ1-2; weak D call: TRBD1 (5 bases). CDR1 is SEHNR and CDR2 is FQNEAQ in the germline V gene (reference sequence). The CDR3 loop spans 14 amino acids. Trimming left V 1 base short and J 2 bases short, with 8 bases between. The CDR3 coding sequence is TGTGCCAGCAGCTTAGTGGGGCCCAACTATGGCTACACCTTC. Translated, it gives CASSLVGPNYGYTF.

This clone was seen a few times. The CDR3: CASTMTGGSEKLFF. DNA for the CDR3: TGTGCCAGCACTATGACAGGGGGAAGTGAAAAACTGTTTTTT. The J gene is TRBJ1-4, the V gene TRBV2; 9 positions agree with TRBD1. There are 14 residues in the CDR3. From germline, CDR1 is SNHLY and CDR2 FYNNEI. With V trimmed by 7 bases and J by 7 bases, 7 bases remained unmatched.

The chain is built from TRBV9 and TRBJ2-2; 8 nucleotides align to TRBD1. The V gene end was trimmed by 0 bases and the J gene end by 5 bases; junction bases not matched to a gene: 0. Looked up from germline, CDR1 is SGDLS and CDR2 is YYNGEE. The CDR3 extends over 14 amino acids. CDR3 bases: TGTGCCAGCAGCGTAGACAGGGGGACCGGGGAGCTGTTTTTT. Translated, it gives CASSVDRGTGELFF.

The V gene is TRBV27, the J gene TRBJ2-2, with 10 nucleotides matching TRBD2. Trimming cost V 3 bases and J 2 bases; bases outside gene matches: 3. CDR3 size: 16 residues. Per germline, CDR1 MNHEY and CDR2 SMNVEV (reference sequence). In nucleotides, the CDR3 is TGTGCCAGCAGTTTTAGCGGGGGGCCTAACACCGGGGAGCTGTTTTTT. Its translation: CASSFSGGPNTGELFF.

This clone was seen only once. V usage is TRBV9 and J usage is TRBJ2-3; a possible D gene is TRBD1 (5 bases). Germline CDR1 SGDLS, CDR2 YYNGEE. The CDR3 sequence is 14 residues long. V shed 0 bases and J shed 6 bases, with 11 bases lying between them. The CDR3 sequence: CASSVGQQSDTQYF. DNA for the CDR3: TGTGCCAGCAGCGTAGGACAGCAGTCGGATACGCAGTATTTT.

The chain has TRBV6-2 or TRBV6-3 and TRBJ2-7; D gene unclear. The length of the CDR3 is 11 residues. V lost 2 bases, J lost 12 bases, and 11 bases lay in between. Germline V lookup: CDR1 MNHEY, CDR2 SVGEGT. CDR3 DNA sequence: TGTGCCAGCAGTTACGGTAGAGGAGTGTACTTC. Translation: CASSYGRGVYF.

The CDR3 DNA follows: TGTGCCAGCAGCCCGACAGGGCCGTATGGCTACACCTTC. Translation: CASSPTGPYGYTF. This rearrangement joins TRBV3-1 (or the pseudogene TRBV3-2) to TRBJ1-2; 7 bases map to TRBD1. Germline V gene lookup returns CDR1 LGHDT and CDR2 YNNKEL (reference sequence). Losses at the gene ends were 4 bases for V and 5 bases for J; bases not matched to a gene: 4. CDR3 length equals 13 residues.